This is a list of T cell receptor beta chains from one sample in a study of control samples from healthy donors and cancer patients. Assay: immunoSEQ multiplex PCR; the TCRdb copy retains only in-frame clones and omits some. Seen here are about 82,000 clones, over 90% observed once, and the top ten hold about 5%. Sample: blood. These receptors came from a woman aged 18-29 years in good health. Both conserved end residues are part of each CDR3. A D gene is named only where the DNA matches it firmly. The size entry is marked missing in some rows and otherwise reads once, few, many or a size class.

j_gene: TRBJ1-5
d_gene: NA
v_gene: TRBV18
abundance: NA
CDR3nt: TGTGCCAGCTCACCACATCAGGGAAGCAATCAGCCCCAGCATTTT
CDR3aa: CASSPHQGSNQPQHF

j_gene: TRBJ1-2
d_gene: NA
v_gene: TRBV5-1
abundance: NA
CDR3nt: TGCGCCAGCACCGCAGGGACGTTGGCGGATGGCTACACCTTC
CDR3aa: CASTAGTLADGYTF

j_gene: TRBJ1-2
d_gene: NA
v_gene: TRBV29-1
abundance: NA
CDR3nt: TGCAGCGATCGGACCTATGGCTACACCTTC
CDR3aa: CSDRTYGYTF

j_gene: TRBJ2-7
d_gene: NA
v_gene: TRBV12-3/TRBV12-4
abundance: once
CDR3nt: TGTGCCAGCAGTTTGGTGCAAGGCTACGAGCAGTACTTC
CDR3aa: CASSLVQGYEQYF

j_gene: TRBJ1-2
d_gene: TRBD1
v_gene: TRBV18
abundance: NA
CDR3nt: TGTGCCACCGGGACAGGAGCTAGCTATGGCTACACCTTC
CDR3aa: CATGTGASYGYTF

j_gene: TRBJ2-2
d_gene: NA
v_gene: TRBV6-5
abundance: NA
CDR3nt: TGTGCCAGCAGGGGACGACAAGCGGGCACCGGGGAGCTGTTTTTT
CDR3aa: CASRGRQAGTGELFF

j_gene: TRBJ2-7
d_gene: NA
v_gene: TRBV27
abundance: NA
CDR3nt: TGTGCCAGCAGAGCCGTTCAGACCCCCAAAAGATACGAGCAGTACTTC
CDR3aa: CASRAVQTPKRYEQYF

j_gene: TRBJ1-5
d_gene: NA
v_gene: TRBV29-1
abundance: NA
CDR3nt: TGCAGCGTTCGAACGACAGGTTTCAATCAGCCCCAGCATTTT
CDR3aa: CSVRTTGFNQPQHF

j_gene: TRBJ2-3
d_gene: NA
v_gene: TRBV7-2
abundance: NA
CDR3nt: TGTGCCAGCAGCTTCTTCCCAGATACGCAGTATTTT
CDR3aa: CASSFFPDTQYF

j_gene: TRBJ1-1
d_gene: NA
v_gene: TRBV12-5
abundance: NA
CDR3nt: TGTGCTAGTGGTTTGTCAACAAGGGGACCTGAAGCTTTCTTT
CDR3aa: CASGLSTRGPEAFF

j_gene: TRBJ2-1
d_gene: TRBD2
v_gene: TRBV28
abundance: NA
CDR3nt: TGTGCCAGCAGTTTACGCCTGGGGGGGAGCGGGATAGACAATGAGCAGTTCTTC
CDR3aa: CASSLRLGGSGIDNEQFF

j_gene: TRBJ1-4
d_gene: NA
v_gene: TRBV10-2
abundance: NA
CDR3nt: TGCGCCAGCAGACCGAACGGACAGTTTAATGAAAAACTGTTTTTT
CDR3aa: CASRPNGQFNEKLFF

j_gene: TRBJ2-1
d_gene: TRBD2
v_gene: TRBV5-4
abundance: NA
CDR3nt: TGTGCCAGCAGCTTGGGATCGGGCGGGAGCTCCTACAATGAGCAGTTCTTC
CDR3aa: CASSLGSGGSSYNEQFF

j_gene: TRBJ2-5
d_gene: NA
v_gene: TRBV4-2
abundance: NA
CDR3nt: TGTGCCAGCAGCCAAGAAGCCAGGGGAAAGGGAGAGACCCAGTACTTC
CDR3aa: CASSQEARGKGETQYF

j_gene: TRBJ2-7
d_gene: TRBD1
v_gene: TRBV18
abundance: NA
CDR3nt: TGTGCCAGCTCACCAACCATGGGACAGGTCTCCTACGAGCAGTACTTC
CDR3aa: CASSPTMGQVSYEQYF

j_gene: TRBJ1-2
d_gene: TRBD1
v_gene: TRBV14
abundance: NA
CDR3nt: TGTGCCAGCAGCCCCTGGGACAGGGTCGGTGGCTACACCTTC
CDR3aa: CASSPWDRVGGYTF

j_gene: TRBJ1-5
d_gene: NA
v_gene: TRBV7-9
abundance: NA
CDR3nt: TGTGCCAGCAGCTTACTGGAGGGCCAGCCCCAGCATTTT
CDR3aa: CASSLLEGQPQHF

j_gene: TRBJ1-3
d_gene: TRBD1
v_gene: TRBV4-1
abundance: NA
CDR3nt: TGCGCCAGCAGCCAAGGGAGGGGGCCGCCAGTATACTCTGGAAACACCATATATTTT
CDR3aa: CASSQGRGPPVYSGNTIYF

j_gene: TRBJ2-7
d_gene: TRBD2
v_gene: TRBV10-3
abundance: NA
CDR3nt: TGTGCCATTGTAGCGGGAGAGGGCTACGAGCAGTACTTC
CDR3aa: CAIVAGEGYEQYF

j_gene: TRBJ2-7
d_gene: NA
v_gene: TRBV10-3
abundance: NA
CDR3nt: TGTGCCATCAGTAGAGGGGTTTACGAGCAGTACTTC
CDR3aa: CAISRGVYEQYF

j_gene: TRBJ2-7
d_gene: NA
v_gene: TRBV28
abundance: NA
CDR3nt: TGTGCCAGCAGTTCCCACCTTGCCGGGAACTACGAGCAGTACTTC
CDR3aa: CASSSHLAGNYEQYF

j_gene: TRBJ2-5
d_gene: TRBD1
v_gene: TRBV28
abundance: NA
CDR3nt: TGTGCCAGCAGCCTAACGAGGACAGGGGGAGGTCCAAAGACCCAGTACTTC
CDR3aa: CASSLTRTGGGPKTQYF